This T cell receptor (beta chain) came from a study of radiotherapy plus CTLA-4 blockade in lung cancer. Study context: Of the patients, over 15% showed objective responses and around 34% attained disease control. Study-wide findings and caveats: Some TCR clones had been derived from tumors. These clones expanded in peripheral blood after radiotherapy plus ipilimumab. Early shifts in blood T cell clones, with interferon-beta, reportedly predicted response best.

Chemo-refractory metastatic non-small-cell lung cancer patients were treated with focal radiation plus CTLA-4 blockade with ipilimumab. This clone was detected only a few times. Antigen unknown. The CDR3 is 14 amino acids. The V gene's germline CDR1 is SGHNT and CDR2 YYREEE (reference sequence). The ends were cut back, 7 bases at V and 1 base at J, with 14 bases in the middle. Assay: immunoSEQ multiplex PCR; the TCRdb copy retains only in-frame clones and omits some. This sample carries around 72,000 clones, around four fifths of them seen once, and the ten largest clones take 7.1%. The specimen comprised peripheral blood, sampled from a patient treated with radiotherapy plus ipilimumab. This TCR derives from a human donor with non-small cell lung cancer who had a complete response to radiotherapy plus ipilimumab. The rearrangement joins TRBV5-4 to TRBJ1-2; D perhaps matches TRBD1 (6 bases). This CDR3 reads CASGGTPSNYGYTF. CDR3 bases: TGTGCCAGCGGTGGGACACCCAGTAACTATGGCTACACCTTC. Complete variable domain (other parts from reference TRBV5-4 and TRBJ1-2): ETGVTQSPTHLIKTRGQQVTLRCSSQSGHNTVSWYQQALGQGPQFIFQYYREEENGRGNFPPRFSGLQFPNYSSELNVNALELDDSALYLCASGGTPSNYGYTFGSGTRLTVV.